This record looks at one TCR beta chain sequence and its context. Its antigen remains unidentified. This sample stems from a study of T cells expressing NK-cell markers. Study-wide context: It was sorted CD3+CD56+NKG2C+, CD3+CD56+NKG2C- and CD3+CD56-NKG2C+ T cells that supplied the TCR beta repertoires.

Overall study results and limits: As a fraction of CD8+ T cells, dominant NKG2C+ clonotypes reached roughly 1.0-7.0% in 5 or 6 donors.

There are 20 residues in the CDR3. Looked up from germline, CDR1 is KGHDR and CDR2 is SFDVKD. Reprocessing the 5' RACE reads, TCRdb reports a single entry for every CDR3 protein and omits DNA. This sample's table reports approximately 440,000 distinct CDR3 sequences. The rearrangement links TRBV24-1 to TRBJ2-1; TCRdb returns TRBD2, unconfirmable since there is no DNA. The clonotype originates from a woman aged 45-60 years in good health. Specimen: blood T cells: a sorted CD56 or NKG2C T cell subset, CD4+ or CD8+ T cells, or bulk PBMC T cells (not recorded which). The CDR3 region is CATSDRAGLAGARPRNEQFF.